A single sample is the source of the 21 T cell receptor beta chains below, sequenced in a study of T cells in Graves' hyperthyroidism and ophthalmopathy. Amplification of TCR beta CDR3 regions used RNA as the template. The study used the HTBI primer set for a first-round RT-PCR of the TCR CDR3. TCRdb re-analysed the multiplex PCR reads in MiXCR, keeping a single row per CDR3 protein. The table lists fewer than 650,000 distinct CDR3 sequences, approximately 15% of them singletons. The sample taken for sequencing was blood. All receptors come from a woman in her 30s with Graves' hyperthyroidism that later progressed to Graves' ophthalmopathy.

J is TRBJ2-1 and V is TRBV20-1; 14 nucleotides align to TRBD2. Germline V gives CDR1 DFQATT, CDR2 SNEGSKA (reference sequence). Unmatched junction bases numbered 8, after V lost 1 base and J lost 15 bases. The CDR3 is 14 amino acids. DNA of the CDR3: TGCAGTGCTAGAGCGGGACTAGCGGGGGCATTGTGGTTCTTC. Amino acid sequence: CSARAGLAGALWFF.

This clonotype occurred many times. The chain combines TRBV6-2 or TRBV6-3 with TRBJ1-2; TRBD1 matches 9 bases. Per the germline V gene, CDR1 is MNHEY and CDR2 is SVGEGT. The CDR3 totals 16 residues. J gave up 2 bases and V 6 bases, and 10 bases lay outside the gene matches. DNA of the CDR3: TGTGCCAGCAGCTCACCACAGGGGGCGCGAAACTATGGCTACACCTTC. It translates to CASSSPQGARNYGYTF.

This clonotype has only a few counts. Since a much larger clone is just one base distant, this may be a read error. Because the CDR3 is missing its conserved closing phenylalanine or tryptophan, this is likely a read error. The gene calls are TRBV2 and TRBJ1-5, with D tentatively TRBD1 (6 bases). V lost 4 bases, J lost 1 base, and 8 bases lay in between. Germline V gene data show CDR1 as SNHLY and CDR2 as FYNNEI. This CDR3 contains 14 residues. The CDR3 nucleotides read TGTGCCAGCAGTGGGGGGCCAAGCAATCAGCCCCAGCATCTT. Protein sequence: CASSGGPSNQPQHL.

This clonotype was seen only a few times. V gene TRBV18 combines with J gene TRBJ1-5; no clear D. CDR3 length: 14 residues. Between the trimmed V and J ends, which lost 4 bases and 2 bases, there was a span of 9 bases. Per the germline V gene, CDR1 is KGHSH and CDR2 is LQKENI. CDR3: CASSRGMGNQPQHF. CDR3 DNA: TGTGCCAGCTCACGAGGGATGGGCAATCAGCCCCAGCATTTT.

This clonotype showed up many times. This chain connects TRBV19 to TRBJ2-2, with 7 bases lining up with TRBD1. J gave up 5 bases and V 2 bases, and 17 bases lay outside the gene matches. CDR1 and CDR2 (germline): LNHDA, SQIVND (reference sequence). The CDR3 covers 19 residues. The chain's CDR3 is CASSITGDSWALGTGELFF. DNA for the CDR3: TGTGCCAGTAGTATAACCGGGGACAGTTGGGCACTGGGAACCGGGGAGCTGTTTTTT.

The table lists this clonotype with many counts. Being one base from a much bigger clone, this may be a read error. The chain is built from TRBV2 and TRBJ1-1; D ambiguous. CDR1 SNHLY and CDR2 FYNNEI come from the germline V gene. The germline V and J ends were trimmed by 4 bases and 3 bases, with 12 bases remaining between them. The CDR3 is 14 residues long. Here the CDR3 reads CASSGTYDDTEAFF. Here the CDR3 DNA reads TGTGCCAGCAGTGGAACATACGACGACACTGAAGCTTTCTTT.

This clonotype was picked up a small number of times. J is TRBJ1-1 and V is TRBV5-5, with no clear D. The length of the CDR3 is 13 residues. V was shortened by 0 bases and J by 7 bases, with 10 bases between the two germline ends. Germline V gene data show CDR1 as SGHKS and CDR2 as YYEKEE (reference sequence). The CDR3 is CASSLVEQYEAFF. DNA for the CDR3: TGTGCCAGCAGCTTGGTAGAGCAGTATGAAGCTTTCTTT.

CDR3 sequence reads: CASSLESPLGDKNIQYF. The CDR3 nucleotides are TGTGCCAGCAGTTTAGAATCACCCCTCGGAGACAAAAACATTCAGTACTTC. The J gene is TRBJ2-4, the V gene TRBV12-3 or TRBV12-4; the D is unclear. Between the trimmed V and J ends, which lost 1 base and 3 bases, there was a span of 16 bases. The CDR3 consists of 17 residues.

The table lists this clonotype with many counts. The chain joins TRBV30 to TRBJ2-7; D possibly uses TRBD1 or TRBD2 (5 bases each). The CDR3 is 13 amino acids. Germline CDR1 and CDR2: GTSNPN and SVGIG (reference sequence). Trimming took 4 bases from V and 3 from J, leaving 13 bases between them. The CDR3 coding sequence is TGTGCCTGGACCTGGGACCCACTCTACGAGCAGTACTTC. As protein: CAWTWDPLYEQYF.

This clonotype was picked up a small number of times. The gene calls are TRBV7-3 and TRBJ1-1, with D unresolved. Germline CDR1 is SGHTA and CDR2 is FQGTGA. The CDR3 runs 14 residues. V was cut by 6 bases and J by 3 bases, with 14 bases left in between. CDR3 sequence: CASRRNTVHTEAFF. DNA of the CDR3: TGTGCCAGCAGGCGAAATACAGTCCACACTGAAGCTTTCTTT.

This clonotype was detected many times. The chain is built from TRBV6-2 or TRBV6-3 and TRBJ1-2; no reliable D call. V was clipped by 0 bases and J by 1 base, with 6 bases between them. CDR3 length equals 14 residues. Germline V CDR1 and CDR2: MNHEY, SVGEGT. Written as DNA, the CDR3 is TGTGCCAGCAGTTACTCGAGGGTTAACTATGGCTACACCTTC. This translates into CASSYSRVNYGYTF.

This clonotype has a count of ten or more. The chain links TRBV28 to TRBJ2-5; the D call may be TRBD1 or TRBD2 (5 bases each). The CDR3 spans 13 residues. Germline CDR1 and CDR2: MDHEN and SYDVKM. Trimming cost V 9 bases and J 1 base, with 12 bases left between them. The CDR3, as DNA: TGTGCCAGTAGGACGGGACCCCAAGAGACCCAGTACTTC. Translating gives CASRTGPQETQYF. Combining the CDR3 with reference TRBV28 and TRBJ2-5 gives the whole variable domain DVKVTQSSRYLVKRTGEKVFLECVQDMDHENMFWYRQDPGLGLRLIYFSYDVKMKEKGDIPEGYSVSREKKERFSLILESASTNQTSMYLCASRTGPQETQYFGPGTRLLVL.

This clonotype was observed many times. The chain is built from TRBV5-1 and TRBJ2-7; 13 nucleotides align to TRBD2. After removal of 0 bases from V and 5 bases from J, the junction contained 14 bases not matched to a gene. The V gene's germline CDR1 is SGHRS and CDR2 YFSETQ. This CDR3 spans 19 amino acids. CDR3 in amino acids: CASSLGYGTSGIYLDEQYF. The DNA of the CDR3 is TGCGCCAGCAGCTTGGGATACGGGACTAGCGGGATCTACCTTGACGAGCAGTACTTC.

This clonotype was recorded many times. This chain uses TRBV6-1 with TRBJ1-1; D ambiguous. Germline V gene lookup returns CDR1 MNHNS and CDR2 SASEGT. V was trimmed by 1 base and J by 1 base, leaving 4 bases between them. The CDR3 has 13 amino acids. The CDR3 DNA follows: TGTGCCAGCAGTGAAGGGCCGAACACTGAAGCTTTCTTT. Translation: CASSEGPNTEAFF.

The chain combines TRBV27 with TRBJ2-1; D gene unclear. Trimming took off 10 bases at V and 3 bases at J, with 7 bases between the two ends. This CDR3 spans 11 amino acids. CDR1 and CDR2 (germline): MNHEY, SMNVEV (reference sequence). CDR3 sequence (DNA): TGTGCCACCCAAAGCTACAATGAGCAGTTCTTC. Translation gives CATQSYNEQFF.

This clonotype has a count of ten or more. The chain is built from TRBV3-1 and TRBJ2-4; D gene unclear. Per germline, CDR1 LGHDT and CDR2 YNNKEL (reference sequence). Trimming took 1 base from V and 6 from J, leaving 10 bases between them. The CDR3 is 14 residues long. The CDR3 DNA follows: TGTGCCAGCAGCCAAGGTTCTAGTGGAAACATTCAGTACTTC. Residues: CASSQGSSGNIQYF.

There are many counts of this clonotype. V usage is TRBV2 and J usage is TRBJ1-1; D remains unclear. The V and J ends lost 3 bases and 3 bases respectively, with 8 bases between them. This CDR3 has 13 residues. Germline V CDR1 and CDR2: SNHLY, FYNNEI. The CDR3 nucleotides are TGTGCCAGCAGTGATGAGGGCTACACTGAAGCTTTCTTT. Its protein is CASSDEGYTEAFF.

The CDR3 DNA follows: TGTGCCAGCAGGTTGGTGACGGGGGACACCATATATTTT. It specifies CASRLVTGDTIYF. This chain connects TRBV12-3 or TRBV12-4 to TRBJ1-3; tentatively, D is TRBD1 (5 bases). CDR3 size: 13 residues. V was shortened by 6 bases and J by 8 bases, with 14 bases between the two germline ends.

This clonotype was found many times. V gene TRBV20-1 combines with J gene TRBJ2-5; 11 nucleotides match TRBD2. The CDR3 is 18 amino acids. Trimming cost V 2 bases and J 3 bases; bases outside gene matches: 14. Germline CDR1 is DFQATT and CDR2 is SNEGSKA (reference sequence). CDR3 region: CSARPFTSGRVWEETQYF. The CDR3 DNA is TGCAGTGCTAGACCTTTTACTAGCGGGAGAGTGTGGGAAGAGACCCAGTACTTC.

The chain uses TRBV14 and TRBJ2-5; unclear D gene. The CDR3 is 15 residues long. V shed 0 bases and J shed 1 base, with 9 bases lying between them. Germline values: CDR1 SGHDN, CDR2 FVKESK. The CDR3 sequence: CASSQDSPTQETQYF. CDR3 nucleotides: TGTGCCAGCAGCCAAGATTCGCCCACCCAAGAGACCCAGTACTTC. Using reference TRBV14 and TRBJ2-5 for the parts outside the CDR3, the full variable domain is EAGVTQFPSHSVIEKGQTVTLRCDPISGHDNLYWYRRVMGKEIKFLLHFVKESKQDESGMPNNRFLAERTGGTYSTLKVQPAELEDSGVYFCASSQDSPTQETQYFGPGTRLLVL.

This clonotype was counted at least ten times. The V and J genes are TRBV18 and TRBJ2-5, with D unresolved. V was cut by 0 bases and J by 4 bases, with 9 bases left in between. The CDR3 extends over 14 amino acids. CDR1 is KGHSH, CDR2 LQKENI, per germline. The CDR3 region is CASSPPSVGETQYF. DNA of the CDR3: TGTGCCAGCTCACCACCGAGTGTAGGAGAGACCCAGTACTTC.